The 17 T cell receptor beta chains below come from one sample, sequenced in a study of T cell repertoires in cytomegalovirus infection. One entry per CDR3 protein results from TCRdb running MiXCR on the reads. The data contain 350,000 to 550,000 distinct CDR3 sequences, about a third of them seen just once; the ten biggest clones take up roughly an eighth. The material sequenced was PBMCs. These receptors all stem from a human donor in good health (CMV status not recorded). Some clones in this sample may be carry-over from other donors' samples.

V and J are TRBV5-1 and TRBJ1-1; D unclear. The CDR3 extends over 16 amino acids. The germline V gene encodes CDR1 SGHRS and CDR2 YFSETQ. Trimming left V 4 bases short and J 8 bases short, with 24 bases between. CDR3 amino acids: CASSLREAAFGDEAFF. CDR3 sequence (DNA): TGCGCCAGCAGCCTGAGGGAGGCGGCCTTTGGAGACGAAGCTTTCTTT.

In its sample, this clonotype was seen a few times. The rearrangement links TRBV7-9 to TRBJ1-1; D gene uncertain. The germline V and J ends were trimmed by 1 base and 4 bases, with 16 bases remaining between them. Germline V CDR1 and CDR2: SEHNR, FQNEAQ (reference sequence). This CDR3 comprises 16 residues. As DNA, the CDR3 is TGTGCCAGCAGCTTAGAGGTTCGGCCCTCGGGCACTGAAGCTTTCTTT. This sequence encodes CASSLEVRPSGTEAFF.

The chain is built from TRBV5-1 and TRBJ2-7; D unresolved. This CDR3 region has 15 residues. Germline loops: CDR1 SGHRS, CDR2 YFSETQ. Trimming stripped 0 bases from V and 2 bases from J, with 12 bases between. CDR3 in DNA: TGCGCCAGCAGCTTGGTGTCTTACAATCCCTACGAGCAGTACTTC. Encoded protein: CASSLVSYNPYEQYF.

As DNA, the CDR3 is TGTGCCAGCAGCCAAGACACGCTAGGTAGCGGGGCCTACGAGCAGTACTTC. Translating it yields CASSQDTLGSGAYEQYF. The chain employs TRBV4-2 and TRBJ2-7, with TRBD2 matching over 8 bases. Germline CDR1 reads LGHNA; CDR2 reads YNFKEQ. V lost 0 bases to trimming and J lost 2 bases; unmatched junction nucleotides: 9. There are 17 residues in the CDR3.

This clonotype was seen at least ten times. The rearrangement joins TRBV7-8 to TRBJ2-7; a weak D match, TRBD1 (5 bases). The CDR3 is 14 residues long. Trimming took off 3 bases at V and 2 bases at J, with 11 bases between the two ends. Germline CDR1 SGHVS, CDR2 FQNEAQ. CDR3 residues: CASSFQGLAYEQYF. The DNA of the CDR3 is TGTGCCAGCAGCTTCCAGGGCCTGGCCTACGAGCAGTACTTC.

This chain links TRBV6-5 with TRBJ2-7; D remains ambiguous. Trimming cost V 2 bases and J 4 bases, with 9 bases left between them. Germline V gene lookup returns CDR1 MNHEY and CDR2 SVGAGI. The CDR3 is 13 amino acids. The CDR3 DNA is TGTGCCAGCAGTTACGGGCAATTATACGAGCAGTACTTC. Translated: CASSYGQLYEQYF.

Many counts were recorded for this clonotype. The V gene is TRBV7-2, the J gene TRBJ2-6; D perhaps matches TRBD1 (6 bases). V lost 4 bases and J lost 0, with 19 bases in between. The germline CDR1 and CDR2 sequences are SGHTA and FQGNSA. The CDR3 has 19 residues. In DNA form, the CDR3 reads TGTGCCAGCAGCTCCTCCCTAGGGGGTGCCAACTCTGGGGCCAACGTCCTGACTTTC. Its translation: CASSSSLGGANSGANVLTF.

The genes are TRBV6-2 or TRBV6-3 and TRBJ2-7; TRBD2 is a possible D gene (6 bases). V gave up 2 bases and J gave up 0 bases, with 11 bases separating them. CDR3 length: 15 amino acids. In germline, CDR1 is MNHEY, CDR2 SVGEGT. This CDR3 is CASSYRPTSSYEQYF. The CDR3 nucleotides read TGTGCCAGCAGTTACCGTCCGACTAGCTCCTACGAGCAGTACTTC.

Notes on this clonotype: A junction end diverges from the germline sequence, so it may reflect a read error. The J gene is TRBJ1-2, the V gene TRBV15; TRBD1 agrees at 9 bases. CDR1 and CDR2 from the germline V gene are LNHNV and YYDKDF (reference sequence). This CDR3 comprises 14 residues. DNA for the CDR3: TGTGCCACCAGCAGGGGGACAGGGTATTATGGCTACAACTTC. It encodes CATSRGTGYYGYNF.

This clonotype was counted a single time. This CDR3 fails to terminate in the conserved phenylalanine or tryptophan, so it likely reflects a read error. The V call is TRBV7-6, the J call TRBJ2-3; D gene ambiguous. The CDR3 loop spans 12 amino acids. Germline V lookup: CDR1 SGHVS, CDR2 FNYEAQ. Trimming shortened V by 1 base and J by 5 bases, and 4 bases separated the two germline ends. The CDR3: CASSLGEDTQYY. DNA for the CDR3: TGTGCCAGCAGCTTAGGGGAAGATACGCAGTATTAT.

This rearrangement joins TRBV18 to TRBJ2-1, with a possible D match to TRBD2 (5 bases). V was clipped by 9 bases and J by 7 bases, with 22 bases between them. This CDR3 region has 15 residues. Germline lookup yields CDR1 KGHSH and CDR2 LQKENI. In DNA, the CDR3 is TGTGCCAGGTCGATGATGGCGGGTTCGAGGAATGAGCAGTTCTTC. The encoded protein is CARSMMAGSRNEQFF. Full variable domain (remainder filled in from reference TRBV18 and TRBJ2-1): NAGVMQNPRHLVRRRGQEARLRCSPMKGHSHVYWYRQLPEEGLKFMVYLQKENIIDESGMPKERFSAEFPKEGPSILRIQQVVRGDSAAYFCARSMMAGSRNEQFFGPGTRLTVL.

V gene TRBV5-4 combines with J gene TRBJ2-3; 8 bases map to TRBD2. CDR3 length: 17 residues. Germline trimming cut 4 bases from V and 6 bases from J; bases unmatched to any gene: 16. Germline V gene lookup returns CDR1 SGHNT and CDR2 YYREEE (reference sequence). The CDR3 DNA reads TGTGCCAGCAGCGCCGGGACTAGAGGGGTGCGATGGGATACGCAGTATTTT. As protein: CASSAGTRGVRWDTQYF.

This clonotype came up a few times. The chain couples TRBV10-3 to TRBJ2-3; D remains unclear. CDR3 size: 13 residues. Germline V gives CDR1 ENHRY, CDR2 SYGVKD. Trimming shortened V by 8 bases and J by 2 bases, and 11 bases separated the two germline ends. CDR3 nucleotide sequence: TGTGCCATCCGAGGTTCCCCCACAGATACGCAGTATTTT. It is translated as CAIRGSPTDTQYF.

This clonotype was detected many times. This sequence joins TRBV7-9 and TRBJ2-7; D gene ambiguous. V lost 5 bases, J lost 7 bases, and 12 bases lay in between. Per the germline V gene, CDR1 is SEHNR and CDR2 is FQNEAQ (reference sequence). The CDR3 is 12 amino acids. The chain's CDR3 is CASSTGPLEQYF. As DNA, the CDR3 is TGTGCCAGCAGCACCGGTCCCCTAGAGCAGTACTTC.

The sample holds a few counts of this clonotype. The chain couples TRBV12-3 or TRBV12-4 to TRBJ1-1; possible D gene TRBD1, 5 bases. Deletions cut 4 bases from V and 4 bases from J, with 10 bases between. This CDR3 contains 13 residues. The chain's CDR3 is CASSYQGPTEAFF. CDR3 nucleotides: TGTGCCAGCAGTTATCAGGGACCCACTGAAGCTTTCTTT.

The genes are TRBV6-1 and TRBJ2-5, with 14 bases lining up with TRBD2. Trimming at V came to 6 bases and at J to 4 bases, leaving 4 bases not matched to a gene. The CDR3 runs 15 residues. Per the germline V gene, CDR1 is MNHNS and CDR2 is SASEGT. The CDR3 protein is CASRRLAGGGETQYF. As DNA, the CDR3 is TGTGCCAGCAGAAGACTAGCGGGGGGGGGAGAGACCCAGTACTTC.

This clonotype appeared many times. V is TRBV20-1 and J is TRBJ1-2; TRBD1 is a possible D gene (5 bases). Looked up from germline, CDR1 is DFQATT and CDR2 is SNEGSKA (reference sequence). The CDR3 contains 12 residues. Trimming shortened V by 0 bases and J by 8 bases, and 10 bases separated the two germline ends. CDR3 region: CSARDLGDGYTF. CDR3 nucleotide sequence: TGCAGTGCTAGAGATCTGGGGGACGGCTACACCTTC.